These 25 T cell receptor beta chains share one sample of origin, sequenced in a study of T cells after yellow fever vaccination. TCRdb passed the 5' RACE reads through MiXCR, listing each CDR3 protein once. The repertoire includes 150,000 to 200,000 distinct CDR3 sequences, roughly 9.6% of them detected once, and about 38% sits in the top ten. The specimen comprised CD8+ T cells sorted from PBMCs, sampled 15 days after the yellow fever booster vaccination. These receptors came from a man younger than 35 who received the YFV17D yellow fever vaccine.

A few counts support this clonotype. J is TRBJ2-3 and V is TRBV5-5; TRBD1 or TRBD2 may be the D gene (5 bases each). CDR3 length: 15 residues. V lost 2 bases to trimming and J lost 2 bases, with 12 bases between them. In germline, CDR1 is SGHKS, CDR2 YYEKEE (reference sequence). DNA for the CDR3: TGTGCCAGCAGCTTTGCAGGGACGATCACAGATACGCAGTATTTT. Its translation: CASSFAGTITDTQYF.

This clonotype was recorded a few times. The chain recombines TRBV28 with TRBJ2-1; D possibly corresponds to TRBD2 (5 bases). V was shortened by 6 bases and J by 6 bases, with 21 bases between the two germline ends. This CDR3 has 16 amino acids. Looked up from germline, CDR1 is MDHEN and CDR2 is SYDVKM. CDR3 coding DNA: TGTGCCAGCAGCCCCCACATGGACCCAGGAGGCAATGAGCAGTTCTTC. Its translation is CASSPHMDPGGNEQFF. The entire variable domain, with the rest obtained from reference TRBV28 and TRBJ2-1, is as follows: DVKVTQSSRYLVKRTGEKVFLECVQDMDHENMFWYRQDPGLGLRLIYFSYDVKMKEKGDIPEGYSVSREKKERFSLILESASTNQTSMYLCASSPHMDPGGNEQFFGPGTRLTVL.

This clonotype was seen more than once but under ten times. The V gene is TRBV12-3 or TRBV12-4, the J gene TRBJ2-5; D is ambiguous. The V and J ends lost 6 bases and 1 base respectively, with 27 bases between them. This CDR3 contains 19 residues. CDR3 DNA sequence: TGTGCCAGCAGCGACGAGTCCGACCCATGGACGGTCCTCCAAGAGACCCAGTACTTC. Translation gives CASSDESDPWTVLQETQYF.

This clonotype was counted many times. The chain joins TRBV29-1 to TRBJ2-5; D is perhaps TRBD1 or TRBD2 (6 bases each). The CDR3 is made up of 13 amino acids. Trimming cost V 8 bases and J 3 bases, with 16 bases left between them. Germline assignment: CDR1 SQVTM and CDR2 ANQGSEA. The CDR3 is CSTQRGAEETQYF. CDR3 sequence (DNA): TGCAGCACCCAAAGGGGGGCGGAAGAGACCCAGTACTTC.

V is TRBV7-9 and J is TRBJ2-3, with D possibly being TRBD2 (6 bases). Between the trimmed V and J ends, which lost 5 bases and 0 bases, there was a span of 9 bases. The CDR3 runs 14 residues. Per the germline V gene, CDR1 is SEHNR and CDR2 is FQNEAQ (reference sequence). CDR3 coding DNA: TGTGCCAGCAGCCCACTAGCCAGCACAGATACGCAGTATTTT. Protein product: CASSPLASTDTQYF.

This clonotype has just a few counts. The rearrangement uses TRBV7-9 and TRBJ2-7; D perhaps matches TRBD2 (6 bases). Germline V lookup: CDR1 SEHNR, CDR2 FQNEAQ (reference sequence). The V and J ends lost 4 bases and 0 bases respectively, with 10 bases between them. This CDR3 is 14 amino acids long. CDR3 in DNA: TGTGCCAGCAGCTGGGACGGGAGCTCCTACGAGCAGTACGTC. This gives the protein CASSWDGSSYEQYV.

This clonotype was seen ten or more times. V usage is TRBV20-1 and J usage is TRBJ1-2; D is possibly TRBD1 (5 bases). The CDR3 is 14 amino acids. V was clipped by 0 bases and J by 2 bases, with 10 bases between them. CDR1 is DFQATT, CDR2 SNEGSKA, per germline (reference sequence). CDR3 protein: CSARDYRDNYGYTF. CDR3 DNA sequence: TGCAGTGCTAGAGATTACCGGGACAACTATGGCTACACCTTC.

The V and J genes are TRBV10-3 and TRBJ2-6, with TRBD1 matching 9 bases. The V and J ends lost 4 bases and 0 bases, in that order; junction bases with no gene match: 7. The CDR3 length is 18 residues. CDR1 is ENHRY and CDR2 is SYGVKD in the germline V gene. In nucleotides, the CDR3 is TGTGCCATCAGTGTTGAACAGGGGGCCCTCTCTGGGGCCAACGTCCTGACTTTC. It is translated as CAISVEQGALSGANVLTF.

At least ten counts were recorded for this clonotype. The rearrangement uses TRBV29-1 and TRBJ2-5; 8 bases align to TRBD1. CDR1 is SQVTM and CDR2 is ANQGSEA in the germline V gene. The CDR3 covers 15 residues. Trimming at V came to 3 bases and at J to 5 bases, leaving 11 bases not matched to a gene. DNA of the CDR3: TGCAGCGTTGAGAGGGGCAGGGGGCGGTGGGAGACCCAGTACTTC. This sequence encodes CSVERGRGRWETQYF.

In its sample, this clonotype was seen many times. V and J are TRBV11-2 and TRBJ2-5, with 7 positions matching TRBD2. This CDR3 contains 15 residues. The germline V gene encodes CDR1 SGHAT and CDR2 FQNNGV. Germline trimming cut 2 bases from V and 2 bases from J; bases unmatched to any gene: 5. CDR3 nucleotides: TGTGCCAGCAGCTTACGGACTAGTAGTCAAGAGACCCAGTACTTC. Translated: CASSLRTSSQETQYF.

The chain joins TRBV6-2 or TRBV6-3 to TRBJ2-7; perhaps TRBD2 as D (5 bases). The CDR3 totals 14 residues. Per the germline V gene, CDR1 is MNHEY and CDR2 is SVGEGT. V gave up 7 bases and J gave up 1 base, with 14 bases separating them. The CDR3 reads CASTDTERSYEQYV. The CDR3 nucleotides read TGTGCCAGCACAGACACGGAGCGGTCCTACGAGCAGTACGTC.

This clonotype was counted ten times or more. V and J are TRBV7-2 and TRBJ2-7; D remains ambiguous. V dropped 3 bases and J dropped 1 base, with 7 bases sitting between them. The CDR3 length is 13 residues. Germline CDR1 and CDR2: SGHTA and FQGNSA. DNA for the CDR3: TGTGCCAGCAGCTTCGGACGATCCTACGAGCAGTACGTC. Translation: CASSFGRSYEQYV.

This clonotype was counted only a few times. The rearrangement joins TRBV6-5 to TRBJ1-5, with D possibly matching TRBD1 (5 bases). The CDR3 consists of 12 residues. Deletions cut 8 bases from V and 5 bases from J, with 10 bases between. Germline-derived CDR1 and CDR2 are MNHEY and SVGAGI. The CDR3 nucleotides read TGTGCCAGCGGAAGGGGATATCAGCCCCAGCATTTT. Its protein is CASGRGYQPQHF.

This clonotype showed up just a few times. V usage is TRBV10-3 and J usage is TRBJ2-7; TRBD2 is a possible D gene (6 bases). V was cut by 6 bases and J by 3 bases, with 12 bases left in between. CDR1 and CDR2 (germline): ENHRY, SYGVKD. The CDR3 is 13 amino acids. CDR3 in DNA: TGTGCCATCAGCGCCGGGACTGGCTACGAGCAGTACTTC. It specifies CAISAGTGYEQYF.

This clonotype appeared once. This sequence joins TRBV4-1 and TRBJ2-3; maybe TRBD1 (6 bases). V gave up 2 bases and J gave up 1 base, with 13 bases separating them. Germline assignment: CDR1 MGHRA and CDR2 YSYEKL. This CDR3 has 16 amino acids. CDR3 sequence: CASSQKQGGGTDTQYF. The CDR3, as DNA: TGCGCCAGCAGCCAAAAACAGGGTGGGGGCACAGATACGCAGTATTTT.

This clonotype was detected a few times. CDR3 in amino acids: CASSQEAWGFDEQFF. In DNA form, the CDR3 reads TGCGCCAGCAGCCAAGAGGCCTGGGGATTCGATGAGCAGTTCTTC. The chain links TRBV4-1 to TRBJ2-1, with D unclear. The V and J ends lost 0 bases and 8 bases respectively, with 14 bases between them. Looked up from germline, CDR1 is MGHRA and CDR2 is YSYEKL. The CDR3 runs to 15 residues.

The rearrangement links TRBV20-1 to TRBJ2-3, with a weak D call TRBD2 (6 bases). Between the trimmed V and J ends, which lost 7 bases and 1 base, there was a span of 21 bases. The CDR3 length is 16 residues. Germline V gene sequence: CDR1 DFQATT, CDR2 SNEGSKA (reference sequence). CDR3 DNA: TGCAGTGTTTGGTTTTTAGGGAGGCCCGGCACAGATACGCAGTATTTT. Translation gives CSVWFLGRPGTDTQYF.

Here the CDR3 reads CSVFDRGGDTQYF. For the CDR3, the DNA is TGCAGCGTTTTTGACAGGGGGGGAGATACGCAGTATTTT. This chain links TRBV29-1 with TRBJ2-3, with 9 bases fitting TRBD1. From germline, CDR1 is SQVTM and CDR2 ANQGSEA. V was pared by 5 bases and J by 5 bases, with 5 bases of the junction left unmatched. The CDR3 is 13 residues long.

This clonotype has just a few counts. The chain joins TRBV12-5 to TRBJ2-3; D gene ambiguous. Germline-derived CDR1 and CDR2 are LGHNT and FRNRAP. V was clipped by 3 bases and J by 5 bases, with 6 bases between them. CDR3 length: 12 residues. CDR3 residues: CASGFDLDTQYF. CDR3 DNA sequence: TGTGCTAGTGGTTTCGATTTAGATACGCAGTATTTT.

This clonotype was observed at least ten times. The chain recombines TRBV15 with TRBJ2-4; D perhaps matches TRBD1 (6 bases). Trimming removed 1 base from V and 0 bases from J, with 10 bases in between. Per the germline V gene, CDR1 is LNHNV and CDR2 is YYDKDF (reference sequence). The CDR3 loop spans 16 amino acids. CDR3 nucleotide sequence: TGTGCCACCAGCAGAGTAAAACAGGGAGCCAAAAACATTCAGTACTTC. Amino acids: CATSRVKQGAKNIQYF.

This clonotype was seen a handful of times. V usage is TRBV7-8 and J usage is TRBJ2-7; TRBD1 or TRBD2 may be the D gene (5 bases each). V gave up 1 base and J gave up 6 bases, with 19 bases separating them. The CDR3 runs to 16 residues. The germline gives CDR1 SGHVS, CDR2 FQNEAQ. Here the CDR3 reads CASSLVGGGDYGEQYV. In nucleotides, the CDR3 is TGTGCCAGCAGCTTAGTCGGTGGGGGAGACTATGGCGAGCAGTACGTC.

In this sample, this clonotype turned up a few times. The CDR3 sequence: CASSQVGRGPLEGYTF. The CDR3 nucleotides read TGTGCCAGCAGCCAAGTTGGCAGGGGGCCATTAGAAGGCTACACCTTC. This chain links TRBV14 with TRBJ1-2; 8 bases are a match to TRBD1. V lost 1 base to trimming and J lost 8 bases; unmatched junction nucleotides: 12. CDR1 SGHDN and CDR2 FVKESK come from the germline V gene. There are 16 residues in the CDR3.

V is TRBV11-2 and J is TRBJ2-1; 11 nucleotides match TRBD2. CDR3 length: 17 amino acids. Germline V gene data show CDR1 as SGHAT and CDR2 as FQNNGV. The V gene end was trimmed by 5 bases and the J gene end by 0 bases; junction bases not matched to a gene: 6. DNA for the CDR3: TGTGCCAGCAGCCCCGGGACTAGCGGCCCCTCCTACAATGAGCAGTTCTTC. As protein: CASSPGTSGPSYNEQFF. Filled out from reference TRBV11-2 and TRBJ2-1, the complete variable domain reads EAGVAQSPRYKIIEKRQSVAFWCNPISGHATLYWYQQILGQGPKLLIQFQNNGVVDDSQLPKDRFSAERLKGVDSTLKIQPAKLEDSAVYLCASSPGTSGPSYNEQFFGPGTRLTVL.

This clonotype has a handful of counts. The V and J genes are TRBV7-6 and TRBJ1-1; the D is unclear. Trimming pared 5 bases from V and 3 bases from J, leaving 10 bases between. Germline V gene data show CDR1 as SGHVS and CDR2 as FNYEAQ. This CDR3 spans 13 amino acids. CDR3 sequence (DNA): TGTGCCAGCAGCCCAGCGAGCCACACTGAAGCTTTCTTT. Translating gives CASSPASHTEAFF. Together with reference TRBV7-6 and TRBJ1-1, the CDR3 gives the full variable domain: GAGVSQSPRYKVTKRGQDVALRCDPISGHVSLYWYRQALGQGPEFLTYFNYEAQQDKSGLPNDRFSAERPEGSISTLTIQRTEQRDSAMYRCASSPASHTEAFFGQGTRLTVV.

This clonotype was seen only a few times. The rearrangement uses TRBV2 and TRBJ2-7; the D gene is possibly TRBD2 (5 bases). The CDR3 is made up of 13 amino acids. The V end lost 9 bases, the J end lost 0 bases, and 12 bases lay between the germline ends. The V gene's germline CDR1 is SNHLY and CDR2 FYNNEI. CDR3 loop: CASGFTSSYEQYF. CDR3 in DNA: TGTGCCAGTGGATTCACTAGCTCCTACGAGCAGTACTTC.